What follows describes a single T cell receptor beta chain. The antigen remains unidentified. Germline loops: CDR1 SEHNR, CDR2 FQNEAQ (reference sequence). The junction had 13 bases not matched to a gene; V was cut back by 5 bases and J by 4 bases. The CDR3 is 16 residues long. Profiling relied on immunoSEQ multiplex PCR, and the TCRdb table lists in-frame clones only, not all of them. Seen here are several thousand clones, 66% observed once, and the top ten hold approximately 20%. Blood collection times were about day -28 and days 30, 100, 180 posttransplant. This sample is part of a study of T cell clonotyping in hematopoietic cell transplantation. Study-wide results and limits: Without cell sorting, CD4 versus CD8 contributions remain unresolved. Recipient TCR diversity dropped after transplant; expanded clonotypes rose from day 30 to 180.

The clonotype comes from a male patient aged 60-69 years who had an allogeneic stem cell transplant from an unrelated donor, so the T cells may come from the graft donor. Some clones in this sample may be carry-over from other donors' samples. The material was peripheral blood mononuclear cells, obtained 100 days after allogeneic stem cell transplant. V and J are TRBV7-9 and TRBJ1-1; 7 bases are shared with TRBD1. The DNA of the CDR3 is TGTGCCAGCAGCGGCAAGCCGGACAGGCCTCCCACTGAAGCTTTCTTT. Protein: CASSGKPDRPPTEAFF.